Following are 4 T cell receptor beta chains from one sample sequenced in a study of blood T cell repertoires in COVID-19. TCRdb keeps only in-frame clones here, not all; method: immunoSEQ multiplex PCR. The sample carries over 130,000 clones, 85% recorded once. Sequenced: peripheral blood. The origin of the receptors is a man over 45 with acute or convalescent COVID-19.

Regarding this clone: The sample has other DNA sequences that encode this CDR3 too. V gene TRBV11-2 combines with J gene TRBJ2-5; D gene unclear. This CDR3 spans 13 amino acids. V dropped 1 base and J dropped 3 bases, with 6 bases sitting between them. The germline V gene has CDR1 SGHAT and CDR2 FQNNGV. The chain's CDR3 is CASSLGPEETQYF. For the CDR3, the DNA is TGTGCCAGCAGCTTAGGGCCTGAAGAGACCCAGTACTTC. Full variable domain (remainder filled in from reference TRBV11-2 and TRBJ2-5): EAGVAQSPRYKIIEKRQSVAFWCNPISGHATLYWYQQILGQGPKLLIQFQNNGVVDDSQLPKDRFSAERLKGVDSTLKIQPAKLEDSAVYLCASSLGPEETQYFGPGTRLLVL.

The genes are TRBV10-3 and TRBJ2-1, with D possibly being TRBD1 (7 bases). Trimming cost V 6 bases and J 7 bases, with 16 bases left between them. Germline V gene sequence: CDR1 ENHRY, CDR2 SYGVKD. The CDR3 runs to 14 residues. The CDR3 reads CAISSDREVNEQFF. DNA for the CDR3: TGTGCCATCAGCTCCGACAGGGAGGTAAATGAGCAGTTCTTC.

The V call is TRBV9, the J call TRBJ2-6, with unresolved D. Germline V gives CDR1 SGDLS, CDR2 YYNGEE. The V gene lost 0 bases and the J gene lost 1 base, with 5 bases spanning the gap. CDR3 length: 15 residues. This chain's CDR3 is CASSVGVSGANVLTF. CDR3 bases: TGTGCCAGCAGCGTAGGAGTTTCTGGGGCCAACGTCCTGACTTTC.

The CDR3 DNA follows: TGTGCCAGCAGTGAAGGCATCAGGATAATGGAGACCCAGTACTTC. It translates to CASSEGIRIMETQYF. The genes are TRBV2 and TRBJ2-5; D gene uncertain. The CDR3 is 15 residues long. Trimming stripped 1 base from V and 5 bases from J, with 14 bases between. Germline V gene lookup returns CDR1 SNHLY and CDR2 FYNNEI.